This T cell receptor (beta chain) was found in a study of tumor-infiltrating lymphocytes in localized non-small cell lung cancer. Study findings and constraints: Technical variation could not be separated from intratumor heterogeneity here. Higher tumor T cell infiltration than in uninvolved lung was supported by TCRbeta sequencing.

Data came from immunoSEQ multiplex PCR; TCRdb stores just in-frame clones and leaves some out. The sample holds around 13,000 clones, approximately 72% seen once. Of note for this clone: Its antigen remains unknown.

The V gene lost 6 bases and the J gene lost 2 bases, with 8 bases spanning the gap. CDR1 is MDHEN, CDR2 SYDVKM, per germline. This CDR3 has 12 residues. Sequencing input: uninvolved lung tissue not adjacent to the tumor. V and J are TRBV28 and TRBJ2-7; D may be TRBD1 (6 bases). The receptor's source is a human donor with non-small cell lung cancer. The CDR3: CASSRDTYEQYF. As DNA, the CDR3 is TGTGCCAGCAGCCGGGACACCTACGAGCAGTACTTC.